This TCR beta chain was obtained from a study of cytomegalovirus exposure and HLA in healthy donors. Study as a whole: One earlier analysis, a look at 180 million or so T cells, found approximately 120 million unique TCR beta sequences. Findings and caveats of the study: HLA alleles showed associations with about 17,000 TCR beta sequences in a later analysis, at a 0.05 false discovery rate. CMV serostatus stood as the only immune exposure information on hand.

PCR employed 60 Vbeta and 13 Jbeta primers. Assay: immunoSEQ multiplex PCR; the TCRdb copy retains only in-frame clones and omits some. The sample yields 140,000 to 150,000 clones, about 83% seen once. The donors, nominally healthy at sampling, likely had unrecorded immune exposures. Looked up from germline, CDR1 is SGHDN and CDR2 is FVKESK. This CDR3 comprises 18 residues. Trimming stripped 4 bases from V and 1 base from J, with 22 bases between. Details on this clone: Its cognate antigen is unknown.

This chain uses TRBV14 with TRBJ1-1, with TRBD1 as a possible D gene (5 bases). The sequencing input was PBMCs. The TCR was taken from a man aged 40-55 years in good health and CMV-seropositive. Here the CDR3 reads CASSPDYAGGVGNTEAFF. The CDR3 region has the DNA TGTGCCAGCAGCCCCGACTACGCTGGGGGGGTAGGGAACACTGAAGCTTTCTTT.